Below are 22 T cell receptor beta chains sequenced from a single sample in a study of blood T cell repertoires in COVID-19. Repertoires were generated with immunoSEQ multiplex PCR, while TCRdb's copy carries only in-frame clones and drops some. Of 80,000 to 95,000 clones in the sample, about nine tenths are singletons; the top ten hold about 3.7%. Sequenced: peripheral blood. These receptors were collected from a woman aged 70-85 years with acute or convalescent COVID-19.

J is TRBJ2-7 and V is TRBV18; 9 bases map to TRBD1. This CDR3 region has 15 residues. CDR1 and CDR2 from the germline V gene are KGHSH and LQKENI. The trim removed 4 bases at V and 5 bases at J, leaving 9 bases unmatched. This CDR3 reads CASSLNRGPEDEQYF. The CDR3 DNA reads TGTGCCAGCTCACTGAACAGGGGGCCGGAGGACGAGCAGTACTTC.

The rearrangement links TRBV18 to TRBJ2-1; D gene unclear. Germline CDR1 is KGHSH and CDR2 is LQKENI. Trimming removed 1 base at V and 7 bases at J, with 14 bases between. CDR3 length equals 15 residues. The CDR3 DNA follows: TGTGCCAGCTCACCACTAGACATACCTCTTAATGAGCAGTTCTTC. It specifies CASSPLDIPLNEQFF.

The chain employs TRBV10-1 and TRBJ2-1; 15 nucleotides line up with TRBD2. Trimming at V came to 3 bases and at J to 6 bases, leaving 9 bases not matched to a gene. Looked up from germline, CDR1 is WNHNN and CDR2 is SYGVQD (reference sequence). The CDR3 contains 18 residues. CDR3 sequence reads: CASSDLGTSGRKGNEQFF. For the CDR3, the DNA is TGCGCCAGCAGTGACCTAGGGACTAGCGGGAGGAAAGGCAATGAGCAGTTCTTC.

The rearrangement links TRBV27 to TRBJ1-6; unclear D gene. Germline V lookup: CDR1 MNHEY, CDR2 SMNVEV (reference sequence). The CDR3 length is 12 residues. V was shortened by 6 bases and J by 7 bases, with 7 bases between the two germline ends. The CDR3 here is CASSWANSPLHF. CDR3 DNA: TGTGCCAGCAGCTGGGCCAATTCACCCCTCCACTTT.

The chain has TRBV28 and TRBJ2-7, with unresolved D. Trimming stripped 2 bases from V and 0 bases from J, with 8 bases between. This CDR3 is 14 amino acids long. From germline, CDR1 is MDHEN and CDR2 SYDVKM. The CDR3 DNA reads TGTGCCAGCAGTTTAGCCGGTCTCTCCTACGAGCAGTACGTC. It specifies CASSLAGLSYEQYV.

The chain employs TRBV3-1 (or the pseudogene TRBV3-2) and TRBJ2-7; D possibly corresponds to TRBD1 (5 bases). The germline V and J ends were trimmed by 4 bases and 3 bases, with 13 bases remaining between them. The CDR3 is made up of 14 amino acids. The germline V gene has CDR1 LGHDT and CDR2 YNNKEL (reference sequence). Written as DNA, the CDR3 is TGTGCCAGCAGCCGAAATGACAGACTCTACGAGCAGTACTTC. It codes for CASSRNDRLYEQYF.

The chain employs TRBV15 and TRBJ1-4; D gene unclear. Trimming took 0 bases from V and 0 from J, leaving 8 bases between them. The CDR3 loop spans 16 amino acids. Per germline, CDR1 LNHNV and CDR2 YYDKDF (reference sequence). CDR3 residues: CATSRENTTTNEKLFF. The CDR3, as DNA: TGTGCCACCAGCAGAGAAAACACTACAACTAATGAAAAACTGTTTTTT.

The chain joins TRBV11-1 to TRBJ2-7; 12 bases map to TRBD1. Germline-derived CDR1 and CDR2 are SGHAT and FQDESV (reference sequence). The CDR3 is 15 amino acids. The ends lost 5 bases at V and 4 bases at J; junction bases unmatched: 6. DNA for the CDR3: TGTGCCAGCAGCCGGGGGACAGGGGGCTTTTACGAGCAGTACGTC. This codes for CASSRGTGGFYEQYV.

The chain combines TRBV19 with TRBJ1-4; no clear D gene. Germline lookup yields CDR1 LNHDA and CDR2 SQIVND (reference sequence). The CDR3 has 13 amino acids. V was shortened by 4 bases and J by 10 bases, with 13 bases between the two germline ends. In DNA, the CDR3 is TGTGCCAGTAGTAGCGAAGCGGGAGGAAAACTGTTTTTT. Its protein is CASSSEAGGKLFF.

The CDR3 reads CAILRLAGYNEQFF. In DNA, the CDR3 is TGTGCCATCCTGCGACTAGCGGGCTACAATGAGCAGTTCTTC. V gene TRBV6-5 combines with J gene TRBJ2-1, with 10 bases matching TRBD2. J gave up 3 bases and V 10 bases, and 6 bases lay outside the gene matches. Germline lookup yields CDR1 MNHEY and CDR2 SVGAGI. This CDR3 has 14 residues.

CDR3 DNA: TGTGCCATCAGGAACACTAACTATGGCTACACCTTC. This translates into CAIRNTNYGYTF. The rearrangement links TRBV10-3 to TRBJ1-2; no reliable D call. Deletions cut 6 bases from V and 0 bases from J, with 5 bases between. The germline CDR1 and CDR2 sequences are ENHRY and SYGVKD. This CDR3 is built from 12 residues.

The genes are TRBV7-2 and TRBJ1-5, with TRBD1 as a possible D gene (6 bases). Germline V gene sequence: CDR1 SGHTA, CDR2 FQGNSA. This CDR3 comprises 13 residues. V was pared by 3 bases and J by 9 bases, with 12 bases between. The CDR3 is CASSFGGERPQHF. DNA of the CDR3: TGTGCCAGCAGCTTTGGGGGCGAACGGCCCCAGCATTTT.

V gene TRBV12-2 combines with J gene TRBJ2-7; the table calls TRBD1, which could not be checked here. TRBV12-2 is a listed pseudogene. This CDR3 spans 14 amino acids. This chain's CDR3 is CASRFYRRKCEQYV. In nucleotides, the CDR3 is TGTGCAAGTCGCTTTTACAGGCGGAAGTGCGAGCAGTACGTC.

The V call is TRBV3-1 (or the pseudogene TRBV3-2), the J call TRBJ1-5; possibly TRBD1 for D (6 bases). This CDR3 comprises 13 residues. V lost 5 bases, J lost 5 bases, and 10 bases lay in between. Germline V gene data show CDR1 as LGHDT and CDR2 as YNNKEL (reference sequence). The CDR3 sequence is CASSVDRDQPQHF. In nucleotides, the CDR3 is TGTGCCAGCAGCGTGGACAGAGATCAGCCCCAGCATTTT.

The chain joins TRBV6-1 to TRBJ1-1; D is unresolved. There are 15 residues in the CDR3. Trimming removed 2 bases at V and 6 bases at J, with 16 bases between. Germline lookup yields CDR1 MNHNS and CDR2 SASEGT. The CDR3 loop is CASSERAAGRAEAFF. CDR3 nucleotides: TGTGCCAGCAGTGAAAGAGCGGCTGGGAGGGCTGAAGCTTTCTTT.

The rearrangement links TRBV30 to TRBJ2-1; 7 bases fit TRBD2. CDR1 GTSNPN and CDR2 SVGIG come from the germline V gene (reference sequence). The CDR3 totals 16 residues. Trimming at V came to 0 bases and at J to 0 bases, leaving 5 bases not matched to a gene. The CDR3 DNA follows: TGTGCCTGGAGTGTCCGCGGGGGTAGCTCCTACAATGAGCAGTTCTTC. Protein sequence: CAWSVRGGSSYNEQFF.

J is TRBJ2-7 and V is TRBV7-2; weak D call: TRBD2 (6 bases). CDR3 size: 14 residues. V dropped 0 bases and J dropped 3 bases, with 9 bases sitting between them. Germline CDR1 SGHTA, CDR2 FQGNSA. CDR3 DNA sequence: TGTGCCAGCAGCTTAGCTAGCGGAGACTACGAGCAGTACTTC. It codes for CASSLASGDYEQYF.

This chain joins TRBV27 and TRBJ2-2; perhaps TRBD2 as D (6 bases). Germline-derived CDR1 and CDR2 are MNHEY and SMNVEV (reference sequence). Trimming took 8 bases from V and 5 from J, leaving 18 bases between them. CDR3 length: 15 amino acids. CDR3 sequence reads: CASRAGPGWTGELFF. Written as DNA, the CDR3 is TGTGCCAGCCGGGCGGGGCCGGGGTGGACCGGGGAGCTGTTTTTT.

CDR3 sequence: CASSLADRINEKLFF. The CDR3 DNA reads TGTGCCAGCAGCTTAGCGGACAGAATTAATGAAAAACTGTTTTTT. The V gene is TRBV7-9, the J gene TRBJ1-4, with D possibly being TRBD1 (6 bases). The V gene's germline CDR1 is SEHNR and CDR2 FQNEAQ (reference sequence). V was shortened by 0 bases and J by 4 bases, with 9 bases between the two germline ends. This CDR3 contains 15 residues.

V and J are TRBV3-1 (or the pseudogene TRBV3-2) and TRBJ1-1, with 11 bases lining up with TRBD1. The CDR3 is made up of 17 amino acids. Losses at the gene ends were 7 bases for V and 2 bases for J; bases not matched to a gene: 12. The germline V gene encodes CDR1 LGHDT and CDR2 YNNKEL (reference sequence). The CDR3: CASNNRRTGGSNTEAFF. The DNA for the CDR3 is TGTGCCAGCAACAACCGCCGGACAGGGGGCTCCAACACTGAAGCTTTCTTT.

This clone was observed a few times. V is TRBV4-1 and J is TRBJ1-2; 7 nucleotides agree with TRBD1. The CDR3 totals 14 residues. With V trimmed by 1 base and J by 5 bases, 4 bases remained unmatched. CDR1 and CDR2 (germline): MGHRA, YSYEKL. The CDR3 protein is CASSQAGTAYGYTF. The CDR3 bases are TGCGCCAGCAGCCAAGCCGGGACAGCATATGGCTACACCTTC.

The chain joins TRBV15 to TRBJ2-7, with no clear D. The germline V gene has CDR1 LNHNV and CDR2 YYDKDF (reference sequence). The CDR3 extends over 14 amino acids. V was trimmed by 1 base and J by 5 bases, leaving 12 bases between them. CDR3 protein: CATSRVVRSHEQYV. CDR3 nucleotide sequence: TGTGCCACCAGCAGAGTCGTCAGGTCCCACGAGCAGTACGTC.